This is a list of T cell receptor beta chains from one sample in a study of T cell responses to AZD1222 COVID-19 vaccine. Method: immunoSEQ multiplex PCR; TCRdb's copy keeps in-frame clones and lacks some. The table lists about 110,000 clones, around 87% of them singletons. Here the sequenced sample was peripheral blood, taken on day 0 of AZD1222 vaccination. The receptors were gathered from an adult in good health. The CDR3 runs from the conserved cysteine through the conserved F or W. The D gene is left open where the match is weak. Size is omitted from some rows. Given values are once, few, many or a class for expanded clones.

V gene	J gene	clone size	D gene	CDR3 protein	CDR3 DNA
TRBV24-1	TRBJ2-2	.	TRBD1	CATSDSLGTGSTGELFF	TGTGCCACCAGTGACTCACTCGGGACAGGGTCCACCGGGGAGCTGTTTTTT
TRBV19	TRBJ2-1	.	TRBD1	CASRDRPLDEQFF	TGTGCCAGCCGGGACAGACCCTTGGATGAGCAGTTCTTC
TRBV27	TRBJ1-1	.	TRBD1	CASSLHTGGDGTEAFF	TGTGCCAGCAGTTTACACACAGGGGGCGATGGCACTGAAGCTTTCTTT
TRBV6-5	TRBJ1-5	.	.	CASQPGVGQPQHF	TGTGCCAGTCAGCCGGGGGTCGGGCAGCCCCAGCATTTT
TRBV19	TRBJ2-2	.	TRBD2	CASSPETSGGAGELFF	TGTGCCAGTAGTCCGGAGACTAGCGGGGGGGCCGGGGAGCTGTTTTTT
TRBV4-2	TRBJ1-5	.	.	CASSLTGTKGDQPQHF	TGTGCCAGCAGCCTAACCGGGACTAAGGGGGATCAGCCCCAGCATTTT
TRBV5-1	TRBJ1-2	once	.	CASSTGISNYGYTF	TGCGCCAGCAGTACAGGGATTTCCAACTATGGCTACACCTTC
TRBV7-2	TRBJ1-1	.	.	CASSLRGRAGPNRAFF	TGTGCCAGCAGCTTAAGGGGGAGGGCTGGTCCCAATCGAGCTTTCTTT
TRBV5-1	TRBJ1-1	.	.	CASSSGHQMNTEAFF	TGCGCCAGCAGCTCGGGGCATCAGATGAACACTGAAGCTTTCTTT
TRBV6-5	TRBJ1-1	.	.	CASSLYSMNTEAFF	TGTGCCAGCAGTTTGTACAGCATGAACACTGAAGCTTTCTTT
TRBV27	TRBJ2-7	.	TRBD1	CASSPGTGWDEQYF	TGTGCCAGCAGTCCCGGGACAGGGTGGGACGAGCAGTACTTC
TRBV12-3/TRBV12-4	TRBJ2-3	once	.	CASSLTSLRGSYF	TGTGCCAGCAGTTTGACCTCCTTAAGGGGGTCTTATTTT
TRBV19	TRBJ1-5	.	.	CASTPTVNQPQHF	TGTGCCAGTACCCCGACAGTCAATCAGCCCCAGCATTTT
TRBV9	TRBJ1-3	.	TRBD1	CASSVAGTGNTIYF	TGTGCCAGCAGCGTAGCTGGGACAGGGAACACCATATATTTT
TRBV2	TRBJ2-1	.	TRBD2	CASMGGGSSYNEQFF	TGTGCCAGCATGGGGGGGGGAAGCTCCTACAATGAGCAGTTCTTC